These T cell receptor beta chains were read from a single sample in a study of regulatory T cells in long-lasting Graves disease. TCRdb fed the multiplex PCR reads into MiXCR, producing one record per CDR3 protein. The repertoire holds 350,000 to 450,000 distinct CDR3 sequences, roughly 20% seen once, with 20% in the top ten. The sequencing here drew on peripheral blood mononuclear cells (PBMCs), taken when the disease was refractory, from a patient treated with antithyroid drugs. The source of these receptors is a female donor with Graves disease. The CDR3 runs from the conserved cysteine through the conserved F or W. Each record gives: J gene, D gene, V gene, clone size, CDR3 DNA, CDR3 protein. The D gene is left open where the match is weak. Clone sizes are given selectively: once, few, many, or a class where the clone is expanded.

>TRBJ1-2|-|TRBV7-2|many
TGTGCCAGCAGCTTAGGGACAGCTAACTATGGCTACACCTTC
CASSLGTANYGYTF
>TRBJ1-2|-|TRBV2|many
TGTGCCAGCATCTCCGTGGGGGGGTCGAGTGGCTACACCTTC
CASISVGGSSGYTF
>TRBJ2-2|TRBD2|TRBV6-1|-
TGTGCCAGCAGTGAATTGGGACTAGCGGGAGGTGGGGAGCTGTTTTTT
CASSELGLAGGGELFF
>TRBJ2-7|TRBD1|TRBV29-1|-
TGCAGCGTTGCCCAGGGGGCTTACGAGCAGTACTTC
CSVAQGAYEQYF
>TRBJ1-2|-|TRBV6-5|many
TGTGCCAGCAGTTACAGCGATGGCTACACCTTC
CASSYSDGYTF
>TRBJ2-7|TRBD1|TRBV28|many
TGTGCCAGCAGTCTCCGGGACAGGGATTCCTACGAGCAGTACTTC
CASSLRDRDSYEQYF
>TRBJ2-7|TRBD2|TRBV12-3/TRBV12-4|many
TGTGCCAGCAGTCGGACTAGCGGAGTGCCGCCCTACGAGCAGTACTTC
CASSRTSGVPPYEQYF
>TRBJ2-7|-|TRBV7-2|many
TGTGCCAGCAGCTACTGGGCCAACTACGAGCAGTACTTC
CASSYWANYEQYF
>TRBJ1-1|TRBD1|TRBV30|many
TGTGCCTGGATTAGTTGGGACAGCACTGAAGCTTTCTTT
CAWISWDSTEAFF
>TRBJ1-4|TRBD1|TRBV7-6|many
TGTGCCAGCAGCGCGGAGGACAGGGGGAATGAAAAACTGTTTTTT
CASSAEDRGNEKLFF
>TRBJ2-5|-|TRBV30|-
TGTGCCTGGACTAGCGGAGGGGGAGAGACCCAGTACTTC
CAWTSGGGETQYF
>TRBJ1-5|-|TRBV20-1|few
TGCAGTGCTAGAGATTCACAGGGCAAAGATCAGCCCCAGCATTTT
CSARDSQGKDQPQHF
>TRBJ2-7|-|TRBV28|many
TGTGCCAGCAGTCCACAGGGTCTTAAGTCCTTCTACGAGCAGTACTTC
CASSPQGLKSFYEQYF
>TRBJ1-1|-|TRBV6-5|-
TGTGCCAGCAGTTACTCTGTAACCGGGGACACTGAAGCTTTCTTT
CASSYSVTGDTEAFF
>TRBJ2-7|TRBD2|TRBV6-2/TRBV6-3|many
TGTGCCAGCAGTTACTCGCCTAGCGGGTCCTCCTACGAGCAGTACTTC
CASSYSPSGSSYEQYF
>TRBJ1-2|-|TRBV6-2/TRBV6-3|many
TGTGCCAGCAGCGGGACATCCCCGACGGGCTACACCTTC
CASSGTSPTGYTF
>TRBJ2-7|-|TRBV20-1|-
TGCAGTGCGAGGGGGGGGGGGGGCAGATACGAGCAGTACTTC
CSARGGGGRYEQYF
>TRBJ1-4|TRBD1|TRBV5-5|many
TGTGCCAGCAGCGAAGGGACAGGGGGTACTAATGAAAAACTGTTTTTT
CASSEGTGGTNEKLFF
>TRBJ1-1|-|TRBV11-1|many
TGTGCCAGCAGCTTAGTGCCAGGGTCGAACACTGAAGCTTTCTTT
CASSLVPGSNTEAFF
>TRBJ2-2|TRBD2|TRBV15|few
TGTGCCACCAGCAGAGTGAGCGGGAGGGGCACCGGGGAGCTGTTTTTT
CATSRVSGRGTGELFF
>TRBJ2-7|TRBD2|TRBV5-1|-
TGCGCCAGCAGCTTGGGCGGGAGGGTAGGAGGGCAGTACTTC
CASSLGGRVGGQYF
>TRBJ1-1|-|TRBV20-1|many
TGCAGTGCTAGAGATCAACTAGCACAGATGAACACTGAAGCTTTCTTT
CSARDQLAQMNTEAFF
>TRBJ2-7|TRBD2|TRBV10-3|many
TGTGCCATCAGTGAGTTACGGGAGGGGTACGAGCAGTACTTC
CAISELREGYEQYF
>TRBJ2-5|-|TRBV7-9|-
TGTGCCGGCAGCTTCGGGTTGGAGACCCAGTACTTC
CAGSFGLETQYF
>TRBJ2-3|-|TRBV28|-
TGTGCCAGCAGGCCTATTGACGGACCTTCAACAGATACGCAGTATTTT
CASRPIDGPSTDTQYF
>TRBJ2-7|-|TRBV20-1|many
TGCAGTGCTAGGGGGCAGGTTTACGAGCAGTACTTC
CSARGQVYEQYF
>TRBJ2-2|-|TRBV6-1|many
TGTGCCACCCTGGACGGACACACCGGGGAGCTGTTTTTT
CATLDGHTGELFF
>TRBJ2-7|-|TRBV7-9|few
TGTGCCAGCAGCTTATCGTTCGTCGAGCAGTACTTC
CASSLSFVEQYF
>TRBJ2-1|TRBD2|TRBV20-1|-
TGCAGTGCTCCCCGTACTAGCGGGAGTCTCTCCTACAATGAGCAGTTCTTC
CSAPRTSGSLSYNEQFF
>TRBJ1-1|-|TRBV7-8|few
TGTGCCAGCAGCTGGGGACGGATGAACACTGAAGCTTTCTTT
CASSWGRMNTEAFF
>TRBJ2-5|TRBD2|TRBV6-2/TRBV6-3|-
TGTGCCAGCCGGAGTAGCGGGAGTGTCTACAATGAGCAGTACTTC
CASRSSGSVYNEQYF
>TRBJ1-2|-|TRBV3-1|-
TGTGCCAGCAGCCAAGATGTGCGAACTTATGGCTACACCTTC
CASSQDVRTYGYTF
>TRBJ2-5|-|TRBV3-1|few
TGTGCCAGCAGCCCAAGTGGGGGGACCAGGAGGGAGACCCAGTACTTC
CASSPSGGTRRETQYF
>TRBJ2-7|-|TRBV15|once
TGTGCCACCAGCAGAGAAAAAGGACAGTCATACGAGCAGTACTTC
CATSREKGQSYEQYF
>TRBJ1-6|-|TRBV4-3|-
TGCGCCAGCAGCCAGGATAAAGAAGGGAATTCACCCCTCCACTTT
CASSQDKEGNSPLHF
>TRBJ2-7|TRBD2|TRBV19|few
TGTGCCAGTAGTTCACCGGGACTAGCGGGAGTCTCGGCCGAGCAGTACTTC
CASSSPGLAGVSAEQYF
>TRBJ1-6|-|TRBV25-1|few
TGTGCCAGCCGCGATCCGGGACCCAATTCACCCCTCCACTTT
CASRDPGPNSPLHF
>TRBJ2-5|-|TRBV29-1|-
TGCAGCGTTGAACTGGGAGGGGGAGGGGAGACCCAGTACTTC
CSVELGGGGETQYF
>TRBJ1-1|TRBD1|TRBV5-6|-
TGTACCAGCAGCACTACAGGGGGCACTGAAGCTTTCTTT
CTSSTTGGTEAFF
>TRBJ2-7|-|TRBV28|many
TGTGCCAGTAGCGGGACAGGGCTCTCCTACGAGCAGTACTTC
CASSGTGLSYEQYF
>TRBJ1-1|-|TRBV30|-
TGTGCCTGGCACGACAGCCCGAACACTGAAGCTTTCTTT
CAWHDSPNTEAFF
>TRBJ1-5|TRBD1|TRBV20-1|-
TGCAGTGCTAGAGATCGAGAGGGACAGGGTTGGAATCAGCCCCAGCATTTT
CSARDREGQGWNQPQHF
>TRBJ2-7|TRBD1|TRBV4-2|-
TGTGCCGGCAGCCAAGAATCCGGGACAGCGAGCTCCTACGAGCAGTACTTC
CAGSQESGTASSYEQYF
>TRBJ2-7|TRBD2|TRBV20-1|few
TGCAGTGCACAAGGACTAGCGGGGCTATCCCCCTACGAGCAGTACTTC
CSAQGLAGLSPYEQYF
>TRBJ2-7|-|TRBV11-2|many
TGTGCCAGCAGCTTAGAGGATGGCTACGAGCAGTACTTC
CASSLEDGYEQYF
>TRBJ2-7|TRBD1|TRBV27|few
TGTGCCAGCAGCCCCGGGACAGACGGCCACGAGCAGTACTTC
CASSPGTDGHEQYF
>TRBJ1-1|-|TRBV28|many
TGTGCCAGCAGCCCCAGTCGAGGGGCCGGGAACACTGAAGCTTTCTTT
CASSPSRGAGNTEAFF
>TRBJ2-7|TRBD2|TRBV20-1|-
TGCAGTGCTAGATCCGGGACTAGTTACTACGAGCAGTACTTC
CSARSGTSYYEQYF
>TRBJ2-2|-|TRBV15|few
TGTGCCACCAGCAGAGATAGATCCGGAGCCGGGGAGCTGTTTTTT
CATSRDRSGAGELFF